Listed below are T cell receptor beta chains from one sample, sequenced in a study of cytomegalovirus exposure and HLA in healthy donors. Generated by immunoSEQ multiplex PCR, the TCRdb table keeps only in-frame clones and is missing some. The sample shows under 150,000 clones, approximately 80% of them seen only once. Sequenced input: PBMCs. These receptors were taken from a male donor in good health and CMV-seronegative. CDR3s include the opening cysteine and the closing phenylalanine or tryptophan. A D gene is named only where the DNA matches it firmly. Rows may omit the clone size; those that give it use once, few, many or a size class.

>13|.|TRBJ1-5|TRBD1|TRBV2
CASNPGQNQPQHF
TGTGCCAGCAACCCGGGACAGAATCAGCCCCAGCATTTT
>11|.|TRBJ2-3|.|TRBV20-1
CSGGVTDTQYF
TGCAGTGGAGGAGTAACAGATACGCAGTATTTT
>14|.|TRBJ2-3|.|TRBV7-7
CASSSLGLADTQYF
TGTGCTAGCAGCTCCCTGGGCTTGGCAGATACGCAGTATTTT
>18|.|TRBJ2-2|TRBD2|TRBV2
CASSVPIAGDYQTGELFF
TGTGCCAGCAGTGTCCCAATAGCGGGAGACTATCAAACCGGGGAGCTGTTTTTT
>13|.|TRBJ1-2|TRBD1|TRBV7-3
CASSPGQNYGYTF
TGTGCCAGCAGCCCGGGACAGAACTATGGCTACACCTTC
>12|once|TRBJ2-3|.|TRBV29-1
CSVVGVVDTQYF
TGCAGCGTTGTCGGGGTCGTAGATACGCAGTATTTT
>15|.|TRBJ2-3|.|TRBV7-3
CASSPQGLGTDTQYF
TGTGCCAGCAGCCCACAGGGTCTCGGCACAGATACGCAGTATTTT
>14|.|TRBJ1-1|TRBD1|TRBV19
CASTFRTGVTEAFF
TGTGCCAGTACCTTCCGGACAGGGGTCACTGAAGCTTTCTTT
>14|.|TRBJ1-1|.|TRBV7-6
CASSLQGRNTEAFF
TGTGCCAGCAGCCTACAGGGAAGAAACACTGAAGCTTTCTTT
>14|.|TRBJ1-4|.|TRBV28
CASSLDRRNEKLFF
TGTGCCAGCAGTTTAGACAGACGGAATGAAAAACTGTTTTTT
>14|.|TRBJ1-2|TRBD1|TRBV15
CATSRDRDRGIYTF
TGTGCCACCAGCAGGGACCGGGACAGGGGAATCTACACCTTC
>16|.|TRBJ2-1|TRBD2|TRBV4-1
CASSQGLAGGYNEQFF
TGCGCCAGCAGCCAGGGATTAGCGGGAGGGTACAATGAGCAGTTCTTC
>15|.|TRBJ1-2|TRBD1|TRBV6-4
CASSDSGQGNYGYTF
TGTGCCAGCAGTGATTCGGGACAGGGGAACTATGGCTACACCTTC
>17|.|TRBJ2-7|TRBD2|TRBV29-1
CSVAGLAGGPGSYEQYF
TGCAGCGTTGCGGGACTAGCGGGAGGGCCCGGCTCCTACGAGCAGTACTTC
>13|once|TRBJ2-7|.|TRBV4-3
CASSQSLSYEQYF
TGCGCCAGCAGCCAGTCCTTATCCTACGAGCAGTACTTC
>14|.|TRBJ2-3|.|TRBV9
CASSVGLTLDTQYF
TGTGCCAGCAGCGTGGGGCTAACCCTTGATACGCAGTATTTT
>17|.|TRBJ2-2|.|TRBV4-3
CASSQGRLARNTGELFF
TGCGCCAGCAGCCAAGGGAGGCTAGCGCGAAACACCGGGGAGCTGTTTTTT
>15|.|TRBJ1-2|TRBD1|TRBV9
CASSIRTGANYGYTF
TGTGCCAGCAGCATCCGGACAGGGGCTAACTATGGCTACACCTTC
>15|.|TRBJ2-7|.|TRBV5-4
CASSLVVGQAYEQYF
TGTGCCAGCAGCTTGGTGGTGGGGCAGGCCTACGAGCAGTACTTC
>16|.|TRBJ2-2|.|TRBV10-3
CAISAGQYEDTGELFF
TGTGCCATCAGTGCAGGACAGTATGAGGACACCGGGGAGCTGTTTTTT
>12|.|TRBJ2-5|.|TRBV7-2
CASSLPWEEQYF
TGTGCCAGCAGCTTACCCTGGGAGGAGCAGTACTTC
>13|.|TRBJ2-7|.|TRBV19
CASKGDSPYEQYF
TGTGCCAGTAAAGGGGACTCCCCCTACGAGCAGTACTTC
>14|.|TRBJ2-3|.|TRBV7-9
CASSLTGVTDTQYF
TGTGCCAGCAGCTTAACGGGGGTCACAGATACGCAGTATTTT
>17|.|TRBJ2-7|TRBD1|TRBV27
CASSPRIGDRGFYEQYF
TGTGCCAGCAGTCCTAGGATAGGAGACAGGGGATTCTACGAGCAGTACTTC
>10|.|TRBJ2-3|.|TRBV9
CASGTNTQYF
TGTGCCAGCGGCACCAATACGCAGTATTTT
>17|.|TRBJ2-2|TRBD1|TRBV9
CASSSSSGTVTTGELFF
TGTGCCAGCAGCTCTTCCTCCGGGACAGTTACCACCGGGGAGCTGTTTTTT
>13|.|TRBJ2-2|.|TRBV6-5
CASEIPNTGELFF
TGTGCCAGCGAGATACCGAACACCGGGGAGCTGTTTTTT
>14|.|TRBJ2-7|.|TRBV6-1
CASSEFLGAGEQYF
TGTGCCAGCAGTGAATTTTTAGGAGCGGGCGAGCAGTACTTC
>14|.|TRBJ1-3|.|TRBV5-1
CASSPADSGNTIYF
TGCGCCAGCAGCCCGGCGGACTCTGGAAACACCATATATTTT
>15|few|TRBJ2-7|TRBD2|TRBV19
CASSSGIAGLYEQYF
TGTGCCAGTAGTTCGGGGATAGCGGGGCTCTACGAGCAGTACTTC
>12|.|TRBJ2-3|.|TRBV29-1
CSVESGTDTQYF
TGCAGCGTTGAGAGCGGGACAGATACGCAGTATTTT
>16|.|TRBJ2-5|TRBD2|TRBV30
CAWSVLGGGVQETQYF
TGTGCCTGGAGTGTATTGGGGGGGGGTGTCCAAGAGACCCAGTACTTC
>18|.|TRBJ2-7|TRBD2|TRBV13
CASSFGGLAGGLGYEQYF
TGTGCCAGCAGCTTTGGGGGACTAGCGGGAGGGCTCGGGTACGAGCAGTACTTT
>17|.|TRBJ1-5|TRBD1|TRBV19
CASSPHRTGISNQPQHF
TGTGCCAGTAGCCCCCATCGGACAGGGATAAGCAATCAGCCCCAGCATTTT
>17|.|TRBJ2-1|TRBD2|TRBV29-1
CSARGLAEAFGYNEQFF
TGCAGCGCCCGGGGCCTAGCGGAGGCATTTGGATACAATGAGCAGTTCTTC
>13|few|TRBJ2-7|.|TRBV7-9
CASSLGQDYEQYF
TGTGCCAGCAGCTTAGGCCAGGACTACGAGCAGTACTTC
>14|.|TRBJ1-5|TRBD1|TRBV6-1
CASRPTGGGQPQHF
TGTGCCAGCAGGCCAACAGGGGGTGGTCAGCCCCAGCATTTT
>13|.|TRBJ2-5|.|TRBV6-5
CASRRLIQETQYF
TGTGCCAGCAGAAGACTAATCCAAGAGACCCAGTACTTC
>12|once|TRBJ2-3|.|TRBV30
CACRRDTDTQYF
TGTGCCTGTCGGCGGGACACAGATACGCAGTATTTT
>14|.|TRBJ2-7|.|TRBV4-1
CASRLGAFSYEQYF
TGCGCCAGCAGGCTGGGGGCTTTTTCCTACGAGCAGTACTTC
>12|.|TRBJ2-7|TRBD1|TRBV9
CASSSYRGNRHF
TGTGCCAGCAGCTCATACAGGGGAAACCGGCACTTC
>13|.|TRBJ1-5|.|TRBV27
CASSFGTYQPQHF
TGTGCCAGCAGTTTCGGGACATATCAGCCCCAGCATTTT
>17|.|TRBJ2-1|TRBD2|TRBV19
CASSRASGGSSYNEQFF
TGTGCCAGTAGTAGGGCTAGCGGAGGGAGCTCCTACAATGAGCAGTTCTTC
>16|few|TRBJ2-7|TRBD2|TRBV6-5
CASSSPGIAGGYEQYF
TGTGCCAGCAGTTCCCCCGGTATAGCGGGAGGGTACGAGCAGTACTTC